The clone carrying this T cell receptor (beta chain) was detected many times. Antigen specificity is unknown. Previously described methods and listed TCR primers were used for bulk TCR libraries. TCRdb redid the calling of the PCR reads with MiXCR, one entry per CDR3 protein. The table records some 650,000 distinct CDR3 sequences, just under 20% of them present only once. The data were obtained in a study of molecular identifiers for immune sequencing clone quantification. Study-wide findings and caveats: Spiked TCR RNA from one Jurkat cell reportedly showed up when mixed among approximately 990,000 naive cells. Sharing of a barcode by identical TCR molecules could cause highly expanded clone sizes to be underestimated.

Germline CDR1 reads MNHEY; CDR2 reads SVGEGT. The length of the CDR3 is 14 residues. V was trimmed by 8 bases and J by 7 bases, leaving 18 bases between them. This sequence originates from a human donor in good health. Some libraries in this study had Jurkat cell RNA spiked in. This sequence joins TRBV6-2 or TRBV6-3 and TRBJ1-5; unclear D gene. Sequencing was performed on naive CD8+ T cells from blood, with Jurkat cell RNA spiked in. Subset noted: FACS-sorted CD8+CD4-CCR7+CD45RA+ naive T cells. CDR3 region: CASGDPFSYQPQHF. The DNA for the CDR3 is TGTGCCAGCGGAGACCCATTTAGCTACCAGCCCCAGCATTTT.